These 31 T cell receptor beta chains originate from one sample sequenced in a study of cytomegalovirus exposure and HLA in healthy donors listed by TCRdb under 2017. Libraries were constructed by the immunoSEQ multiplex PCR assay. For the multiplex PCR, a mixture combining 60 forward primers for TCR Vbeta segments and 13 reverse primers for TCR Jbeta segments was used. Drawn from immuneACCESS, this table holds only the in-frame rearrangements with V and J called that TCRdb kept. Clones are partly lost; checked studies trace under half to an unresolved V gene and leave the rest unexplained. Counted in this sample were roughly 130,000 clones; around 74% of them appeared once. Over 5% of the sample rests with the top ten. Sequenced: PBMCs. These receptors originate from a man aged 40-55 years in good health and CMV-seropositive.

The chain is built from TRBV28 and TRBJ2-3; TRBD2 matches 9 bases. From germline, CDR1 is MDHEN and CDR2 SYDVKM. V lost 5 bases to trimming and J lost 3 bases; unmatched junction nucleotides: 6. The CDR3 length is 15 residues. CDR3 bases: TGTGCCAGCAGTCCTCGCGGGGGGGCGACAGATACGCAGTATTTT. As protein: CASSPRGGATDTQYF. Drawing the rest from reference TRBV28 and TRBJ2-3, the complete variable domain is DVKVTQSSRYLVKRTGEKVFLECVQDMDHENMFWYRQDPGLGLRLIYFSYDVKMKEKGDIPEGYSVSREKKERFSLILESASTNQTSMYLCASSPRGGATDTQYFGPGTRLTVL.

Only a few counts were recorded for this clone. This chain links TRBV2 with TRBJ2-5; D might be TRBD2 (5 bases). CDR3 length: 13 amino acids. V shed 6 bases and J shed 3 bases, with 11 bases lying between them. Germline V lookup: CDR1 SNHLY, CDR2 FYNNEI. The CDR3 nucleotides read TGTGCCAGCAGATCGACTACAAAAGAGACCCAGTACTTC. It is translated as CASRSTTKETQYF.

This sequence joins TRBV7-6 and TRBJ1-5; D is unclear. CDR1 is SGHVS and CDR2 is FNYEAQ in the germline V gene. The CDR3 extends over 13 amino acids. Trimming took 0 bases from V and 9 from J, leaving 9 bases between them. In DNA, the CDR3 is TGTGCCAGCAGCTTAGCCACCCCGGGGCCCCAGCATTTT. It codes for CASSLATPGPQHF.

V is TRBV19 and J is TRBJ1-3; unclear D gene. V was pared by 4 bases and J by 4 bases, with 20 bases between. The CDR3 is 17 amino acids. Germline-derived CDR1 and CDR2 are LNHDA and SQIVND (reference sequence). The CDR3 coding sequence is TGTGCCAGTAGTAGCGGGTCTCGGGATTCTTGGGGAAACACCATATATTTT. Translated: CASSSGSRDSWGNTIYF.

This clone was counted only a few times. V gene TRBV25-1 combines with J gene TRBJ2-2, with 11 bases lining up with TRBD1. Per the germline V gene, CDR1 is MGHDK and CDR2 is SYGVNS. Trimming took 3 bases from V and 4 from J; bases not matched to a gene: 4. This CDR3 has 16 residues. In DNA, the CDR3 is TGTGCCAGCAGTGAGACCGGGACAGGGGGCACCGGGGAGCTGTTTTTT. This sequence encodes CASSETGTGGTGELFF. Based on the CDR3 plus reference TRBV25-1 and TRBJ2-2, the full variable domain is EADIYQTPRYLVIGTGKKITLECSQTMGHDKMYWYQQDPGMELHLIHYSYGVNSTEKGDLSSESTVSRIRTEHFPLTLESARPSHTSQYLCASSETGTGGTGELFFGEGSRLTVL.

The chain uses TRBV28 and TRBJ2-7, with TRBD1 matching over 8 bases. The CDR3 runs 14 residues. CDR1 is MDHEN, CDR2 SYDVKM, per germline. Trimming cost V 3 bases and J 1 base; bases outside gene matches: 2. CDR3 DNA: TGTGCCAGCAGTTTGACAGGGGAGTCCTACGAGCAGTACTTC. This gives the protein CASSLTGESYEQYF.

V and J are TRBV6-1 and TRBJ2-1, with 10 bases lining up with TRBD2. V shed 8 bases, J shed 4 bases, and the junction held 5 bases outside the gene matches. The CDR3 spans 14 residues. CDR1 MNHNS and CDR2 SASEGT come from the germline V gene. CDR3 nucleotide sequence: TGTGCCAGCTCTAGCGGGAGTTCATACAATGAGCAGTTCTTC. It translates to CASSSGSSYNEQFF.

The chain joins TRBV9 to TRBJ2-1; 10 nucleotides agree with TRBD2. With 2 bases clipped from V and 7 bases from J, the junction kept 12 bases outside the gene matches. There are 17 residues in the CDR3. Germline CDR1 and CDR2: SGDLS and YYNGEE. Here the CDR3 DNA reads TGTGCCAGCAGCGTGGGGGTGGGTAGCGGGGGGATTAATGAGCAGTTCTTC. Encoded protein: CASSVGVGSGGINEQFF.

This rearrangement joins TRBV18 to TRBJ1-1; D unclear. The length of the CDR3 is 14 residues. Between the trimmed V and J ends, which lost 2 bases and 1 base, there was a span of 8 bases. Germline lookup yields CDR1 KGHSH and CDR2 LQKENI. CDR3 sequence reads: CASSPKAANTEAFF. CDR3 nucleotides: TGTGCCAGCTCACCAAAGGCGGCGAACACTGAAGCTTTCTTT.

This clone was counted once. As DNA, the CDR3 is TGCGCCAGCAGCTTTCGCGGGTTGAGGGCCGGGGCCAACGTCCTGACTTTC. It is translated as CASSFRGLRAGANVLTF. The rearrangement uses TRBV4-1 and TRBJ2-6, with D possibly TRBD2 on 5 matching bases. The CDR3 loop spans 17 amino acids. CDR1 is MGHRA and CDR2 is YSYEKL in the germline V gene. Trimming removed 5 bases from V and 4 bases from J, with 18 bases in between.

This clone was counted a few times. V gene TRBV28 combines with J gene TRBJ2-7, with D perhaps TRBD2 (5 bases). CDR3 length: 13 amino acids. CDR1 MDHEN and CDR2 SYDVKM come from the germline V gene. Trimming left V 9 bases short and J 2 bases short, with 14 bases between. The CDR3 region is CASSSSPTYEQYF. The CDR3 region has the DNA TGTGCCAGTTCCTCTAGCCCCACCTACGAGCAGTACTTC.

J is TRBJ1-1 and V is TRBV6-1, with unresolved D. The CDR3 length is 17 residues. The germline V and J ends were trimmed by 1 base and 5 bases, with 20 bases remaining between them. Germline V gives CDR1 MNHNS, CDR2 SASEGT. CDR3 sequence (DNA): TGTGCCAGCAGTGAAGTCGAGGGAAAGCCCCGATGGACTGAAGCTTTCTTT. Translating gives CASSEVEGKPRWTEAFF.

In this sample, this clone turned up a few times. Written as DNA, the CDR3 is TGCGCCAGCAGCTTACTAATAGCGGGGGCCAATGAGCAGTTCTTC. Protein: CASSLLIAGANEQFF. The chain carries TRBV5-1 and TRBJ2-1; TRBD2 matches 9 bases. This CDR3 has 15 amino acids. The germline CDR1 and CDR2 sequences are SGHRS and YFSETQ. The ends lost 2 bases at V and 6 bases at J; junction bases unmatched: 6.

This clone was found a few times. The CDR3 DNA follows: TGTGCCAGCAGTTTACAGGGTAACAATCAGCCCCAGCATTTT. Protein sequence: CASSLQGNNQPQHF. The genes are TRBV27 and TRBJ1-5; tentatively, D is TRBD1 (5 bases). The CDR3 spans 14 residues. Germline V lookup: CDR1 MNHEY, CDR2 SMNVEV (reference sequence). The ends were cut back, 2 bases at V and 3 bases at J, with 8 bases in the middle.

This clone was picked up a small number of times. This chain links TRBV15 with TRBJ2-5; 9 positions match TRBD2. The CDR3 runs to 16 residues. V trimming: 0 bases; J trimming: 5 bases; junction bases outside the gene matches: 7. Per the germline V gene, CDR1 is LNHNV and CDR2 is YYDKDF (reference sequence). CDR3 nucleotides: TGTGCCACCAGCAGAGATAGGCGGGGGGGCCAGGAGACCCAGTACTTC. Amino acids: CATSRDRRGGQETQYF.

The J gene is TRBJ2-7, the V gene TRBV11-2; 10 bases fit TRBD2. The germline V gene encodes CDR1 SGHAT and CDR2 FQNNGV. CDR3 length equals 16 residues. J was trimmed by 3 bases and V by 1 base; bases with no gene match: 6. The DNA for the CDR3 is TGTGCCAGCAGCTTAGTGCTAGCGGGGGCATTCTACGAGCAGTACTTC. It specifies CASSLVLAGAFYEQYF.

This clone was seen once. V is TRBV20-1 and J is TRBJ2-7; the D gene is possibly TRBD1 (6 bases). Trimming pared 8 bases from V and 3 bases from J, leaving 8 bases between. The CDR3 is made up of 10 amino acids. Germline loops: CDR1 DFQATT, CDR2 SNEGSKA (reference sequence). The CDR3 is CSSQGYEQYF. In DNA form, the CDR3 reads TGCAGTTCACAGGGCTACGAGCAGTACTTC.

The chain links TRBV18 to TRBJ2-5; 9 bases line up with TRBD1. The CDR3 has 14 residues. CDR1 is KGHSH, CDR2 LQKENI, per germline. The junction had 4 bases not matched to a gene; V was cut back by 5 bases and J by 3 bases. This CDR3 is CASSSGTGKETQYF. The CDR3 bases are TGTGCCAGCTCATCAGGGACAGGGAAAGAGACCCAGTACTTC.

The rearrangement joins TRBV5-6 to TRBJ1-5; 7 nucleotides align to TRBD1. The CDR3 length is 16 residues. V gave up 1 base and J gave up 0 bases; unmatched junction bases: 4. Germline CDR1 reads SGHDT; CDR2 reads YYEEEE. CDR3: CASSLSRGDSNQPQHF. CDR3 DNA sequence: TGTGCCAGCAGCTTGAGCAGGGGGGATAGCAATCAGCCCCAGCATTTT. The full variable domain, completed using reference TRBV5-6 and TRBJ1-5, is DAGVTQSPTHLIKTRGQQVTLRCSPKSGHDTVSWYQQALGQGPQFIFQYYEEEERQRGNFPDRFSGHQFPNYSSELNVNALLLGDSALYLCASSLSRGDSNQPQHFGDGTRLSIL.

The rearrangement joins TRBV6-1 to TRBJ2-7; the D gene is possibly TRBD1 (5 bases). CDR1 and CDR2 from the germline V gene are MNHNS and SASEGT. Trimming cost V 5 bases and J 3 bases, with 14 bases left between them. The CDR3 consists of 14 residues. DNA for the CDR3: TGTGCCAGCAGTTTAGACAGCTCCTACTACGAGCAGTACTTC. Its protein is CASSLDSSYYEQYF.

The J gene is TRBJ2-7, the V gene TRBV27; weak D call: TRBD2 (7 bases). V was clipped by 3 bases and J by 3 bases, with 15 bases between them. Germline loops: CDR1 MNHEY, CDR2 SMNVEV (reference sequence). CDR3 size: 15 residues. The CDR3 region has the DNA TGTGCCAGCAGTTTCCGGACAGCGGGGCTCTACGAGCAGTACTTC. Translating gives CASSFRTAGLYEQYF.

This clone was seen more than once but under ten times. The chain has TRBV2 and TRBJ1-2; 11 nucleotides match TRBD1. The CDR3 is 15 residues long. Germline assignment: CDR1 SNHLY and CDR2 FYNNEI. The V gene end was trimmed by 6 bases and the J gene end by 8 bases; junction bases not matched to a gene: 11. The CDR3 nucleotides are TGTGCCAGCAGCGCTTGGACAGGGGGCGCACAGGGCTACACCTTC. It codes for CASSAWTGGAQGYTF. The variable domain in full, completed from reference TRBV2 and TRBJ1-2, reads EPEVTQTPSHQVTQMGQEVILRCVPISNHLYFYWYRQILGQKVEFLVSFYNNEISEKSEIFDDQFSVERPDGSNFTLKIRSTKLEDSAMYFCASSAWTGGAQGYTFGSGTRLTVV.

The chain recombines TRBV6-1 with TRBJ1-1; D might be TRBD1 (5 bases). V lost 5 bases and J 2 bases, leaving 9 bases between the germline ends. This CDR3 contains 13 residues. Germline CDR1 is MNHNS and CDR2 is SASEGT. The CDR3 is CASSRTQNTEAFF. The DNA for the CDR3 is TGTGCCAGCAGTCGGACACAAAACACTGAAGCTTTCTTT.

The chain employs TRBV19 and TRBJ2-2; perhaps TRBD2 as D (6 bases). Germline lookup yields CDR1 LNHDA and CDR2 SQIVND (reference sequence). V was trimmed by 2 bases and J by 1 base, leaving 8 bases between them. The CDR3 consists of 15 residues. As DNA, the CDR3 is TGTGCCAGTAGTATATTGGGGGGGAACACCGGGGAGCTGTTTTTT. Its protein product is CASSILGGNTGELFF.

V and J are TRBV19 and TRBJ2-7; TRBD1 matches at 10 bases. Per germline, CDR1 LNHDA and CDR2 SQIVND (reference sequence). The CDR3 covers 19 residues. V shed 4 bases, J shed 5 bases, and the junction held 20 bases outside the gene matches. The CDR3 loop reads CASSKATGGVSREVNEQYF. The CDR3 bases are TGTGCCAGTAGTAAAGCGACAGGGGGCGTTTCGCGGGAGGTGAACGAGCAGTACTTC. Full variable domain (missing parts from reference TRBV19 and TRBJ2-7): DGGITQSPKYLFRKEGQNVTLSCEQNLNHDAMYWYRQDPGQGLRLIYYSQIVNDFQKGDIAEGYSVSREKKESFPLTVTSAQKNPTAFYLCASSKATGGVSREVNEQYFGPGTRLTVT.

V and J are TRBV5-1 and TRBJ2-1, with D possibly TRBD1 on 6 matching bases. The CDR3 sequence is 18 residues long. Germline CDR1 is SGHRS and CDR2 is YFSETQ. V was pared by 0 bases and J by 0 bases, with 16 bases between. The CDR3 here is CASSLESGAISSYNEQFF. For the CDR3, the DNA is TGCGCCAGCAGCTTGGAGTCAGGGGCCATCAGCTCCTACAATGAGCAGTTCTTC.

This clone was detected a few times. The chain links TRBV29-1 to TRBJ1-1; possibly TRBD1 for D (5 bases). Trimming pared 2 bases from V and 0 bases from J, leaving 13 bases between. The CDR3 consists of 15 residues. Germline V CDR1 and CDR2: SQVTM, ANQGSEA. The CDR3 sequence is CSVEHRRGMNTEAFF. For the CDR3, the DNA is TGCAGCGTTGAACATAGACGGGGGATGAACACTGAAGCTTTCTTT.

The chain has TRBV5-4 and TRBJ1-4; 10 nucleotides agree with TRBD1. V dropped 4 bases and J dropped 8; count of bases not matched to a gene: 11. Germline V gene sequence: CDR1 SGHNT, CDR2 YYREEE (reference sequence). The CDR3 sequence is 16 residues long. Here the CDR3 reads CASSRGDRGRGEKLFF. CDR3 sequence (DNA): TGTGCCAGCAGCAGGGGCGACAGGGGGCGCGGGGAAAAACTGTTTTTT.

The genes are TRBV6-6 and TRBJ1-1; D possibly corresponds to TRBD1 (5 bases). The CDR3 runs to 12 residues. CDR1 is MNHNY and CDR2 is SVGAGI in the germline V gene (reference sequence). The ends were cut back, 10 bases at V and 8 bases at J, with 17 bases in the middle. CDR3: CATLRSGEEAFF. Here the CDR3 DNA reads TGTGCCACCCTTCGCTCGGGGGAGGAAGCTTTCTTT.

The rearrangement joins TRBV11-3 to TRBJ2-5; 10 bases fit TRBD2. CDR1 and CDR2 from the germline V gene are SGHNT and YENEEA. J lost 3 bases, V lost 1 base, and 11 bases had no gene match. The CDR3 extends over 18 amino acids. The CDR3 DNA is TGTGCCAGCAGCTTAGGTCTGGGGCTAGCGGGAGCTGAAGAGACCCAGTACTTC. The encoded protein is CASSLGLGLAGAEETQYF.

About this clone itself: Additional DNA sequences in this sample encode the identical CDR3. V and J are TRBV6-6 and TRBJ1-2; D unresolved. V was clipped by 6 bases and J by 4 bases, with 12 bases between them. The CDR3 loop spans 13 amino acids. The germline V gene has CDR1 MNHNY and CDR2 SVGAGI (reference sequence). The CDR3 loop reads CASSYEAGYGYTF. The DNA of the CDR3 is TGTGCCAGCAGCTACGAGGCTGGCTATGGCTACACCTTC.